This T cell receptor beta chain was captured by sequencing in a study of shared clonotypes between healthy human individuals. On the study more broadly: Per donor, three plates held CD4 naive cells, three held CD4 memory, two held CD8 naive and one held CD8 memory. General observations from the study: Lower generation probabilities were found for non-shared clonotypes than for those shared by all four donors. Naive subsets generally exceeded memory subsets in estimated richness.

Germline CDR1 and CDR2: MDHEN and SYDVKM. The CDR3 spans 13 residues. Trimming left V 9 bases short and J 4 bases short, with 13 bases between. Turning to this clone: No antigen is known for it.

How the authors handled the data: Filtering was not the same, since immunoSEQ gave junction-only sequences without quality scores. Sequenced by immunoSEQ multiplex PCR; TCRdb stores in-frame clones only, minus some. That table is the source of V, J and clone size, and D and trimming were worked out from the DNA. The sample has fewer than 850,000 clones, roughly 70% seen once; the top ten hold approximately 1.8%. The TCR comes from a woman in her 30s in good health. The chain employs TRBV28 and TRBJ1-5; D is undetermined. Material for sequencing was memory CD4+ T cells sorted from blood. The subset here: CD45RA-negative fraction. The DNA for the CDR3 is TGTGCCAGTTCGGGGAGCTTTAATCAGCCCCAGCATTTT. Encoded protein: CASSGSFNQPQHF.